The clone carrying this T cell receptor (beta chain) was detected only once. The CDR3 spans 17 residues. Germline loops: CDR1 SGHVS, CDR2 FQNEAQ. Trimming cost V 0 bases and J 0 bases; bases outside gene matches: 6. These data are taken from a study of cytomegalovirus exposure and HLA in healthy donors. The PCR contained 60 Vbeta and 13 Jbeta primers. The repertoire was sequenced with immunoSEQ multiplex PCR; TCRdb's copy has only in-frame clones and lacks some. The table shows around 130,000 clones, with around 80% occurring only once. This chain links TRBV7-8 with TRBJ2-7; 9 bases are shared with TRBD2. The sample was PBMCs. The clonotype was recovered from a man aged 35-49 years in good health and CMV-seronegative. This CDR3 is CASSLAVLAGTSYEQYF. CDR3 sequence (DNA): TGTGCCAGCAGCTTAGCTGTTCTAGCGGGGACCTCCTACGAGCAGTACTTC.